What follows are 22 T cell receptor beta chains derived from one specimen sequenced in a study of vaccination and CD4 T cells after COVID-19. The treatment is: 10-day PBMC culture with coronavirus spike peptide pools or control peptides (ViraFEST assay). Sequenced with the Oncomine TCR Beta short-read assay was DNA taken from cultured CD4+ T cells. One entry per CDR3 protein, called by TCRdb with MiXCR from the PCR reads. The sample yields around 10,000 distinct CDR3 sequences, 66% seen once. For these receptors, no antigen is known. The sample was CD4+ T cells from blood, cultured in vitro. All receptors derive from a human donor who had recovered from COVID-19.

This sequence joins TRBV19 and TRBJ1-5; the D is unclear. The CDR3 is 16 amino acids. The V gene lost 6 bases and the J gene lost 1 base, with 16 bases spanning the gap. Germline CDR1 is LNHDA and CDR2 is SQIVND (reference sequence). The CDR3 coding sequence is TGTGCCAGTAGCCACCTCAGGCGGACGAGCAATCAGCCCCAGCATTTT. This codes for CASSHLRRTSNQPQHF. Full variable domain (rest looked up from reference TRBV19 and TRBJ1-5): DGGITQSPKYLFRKEGQNVTLSCEQNLNHDAMYWYRQDPGQGLRLIYYSQIVNDFQKGDIAEGYSVSREKKESFPLTVTSAQKNPTAFYLCASSHLRRTSNQPQHFGDGTRLSIL.

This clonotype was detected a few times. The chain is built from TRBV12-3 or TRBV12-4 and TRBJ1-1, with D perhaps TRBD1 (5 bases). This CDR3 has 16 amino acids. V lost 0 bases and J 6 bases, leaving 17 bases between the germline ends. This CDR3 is CASSLASGAPRSEAFF. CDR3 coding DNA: TGTGCCAGCAGTTTAGCGAGTGGGGCTCCTCGGTCTGAAGCTTTCTTT.

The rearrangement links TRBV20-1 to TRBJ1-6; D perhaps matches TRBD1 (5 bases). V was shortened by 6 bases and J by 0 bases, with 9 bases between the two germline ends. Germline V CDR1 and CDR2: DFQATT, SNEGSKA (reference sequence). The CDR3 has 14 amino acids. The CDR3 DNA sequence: TGCAGTGCCCGACAGAGCTCCTATAATTCACCCCTCCACTTT. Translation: CSARQSSYNSPLHF.

The chain's CDR3 is CASRLDRGLYQPQHF. The CDR3 DNA follows: TGTGCCAGCAGATTGGACAGGGGCCTTTATCAGCCCCAGCATTTT. The rearrangement links TRBV12-3 or TRBV12-4 to TRBJ1-5, with 9 bases matching TRBD1. The CDR3 has 15 amino acids. V dropped 6 bases and J dropped 5; count of bases not matched to a gene: 8.

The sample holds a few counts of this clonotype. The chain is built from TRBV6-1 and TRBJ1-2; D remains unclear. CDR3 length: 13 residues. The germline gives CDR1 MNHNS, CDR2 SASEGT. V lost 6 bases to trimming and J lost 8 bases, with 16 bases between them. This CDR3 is CASRGGGFLGYTF. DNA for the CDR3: TGTGCCAGCAGGGGAGGAGGGTTCTTGGGCTACACCTTC.

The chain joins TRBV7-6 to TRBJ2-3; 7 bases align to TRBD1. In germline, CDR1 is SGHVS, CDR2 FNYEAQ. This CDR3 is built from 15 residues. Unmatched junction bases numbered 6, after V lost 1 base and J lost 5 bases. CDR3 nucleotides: TGTGCCAGCAGCTTAGGGGACAGCATCCGAGATACGCAGTATTTT. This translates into CASSLGDSIRDTQYF.

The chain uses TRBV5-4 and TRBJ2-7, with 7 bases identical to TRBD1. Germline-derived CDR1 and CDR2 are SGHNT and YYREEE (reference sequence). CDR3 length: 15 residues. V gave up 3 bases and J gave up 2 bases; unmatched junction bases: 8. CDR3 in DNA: TGTGCCAGCAGCTCCGGACAGGAACGAGCCTACGAGCAGTACTTC. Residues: CASSSGQERAYEQYF. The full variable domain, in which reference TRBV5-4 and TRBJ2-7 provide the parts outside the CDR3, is ETGVTQSPTHLIKTRGQQVTLRCSSQSGHNTVSWYQQALGQGPQFIFQYYREEENGRGNFPPRFSGLQFPNYSSELNVNALELDDSALYLCASSSGQERAYEQYFGPGTRLTVT.

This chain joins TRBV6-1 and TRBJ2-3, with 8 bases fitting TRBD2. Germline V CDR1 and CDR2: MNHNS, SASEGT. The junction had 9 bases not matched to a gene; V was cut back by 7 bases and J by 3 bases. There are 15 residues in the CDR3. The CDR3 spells CASISGGGRTDTQYF. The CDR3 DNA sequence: TGTGCCAGCATTTCCGGGGGGGGGCGTACAGATACGCAGTATTTT.

The CDR3 protein is CASERRSAYEQYF. The CDR3 nucleotides are TGTGCCAGCGAGCGGCGATCGGCCTACGAGCAGTACTTC. This rearrangement joins TRBV6-1 to TRBJ2-7; TRBD2 might be the D (5 bases). Germline V gene lookup returns CDR1 MNHNS and CDR2 SASEGT. The CDR3 spans 13 residues. V was trimmed by 8 bases and J by 2 bases, leaving 13 bases between them.

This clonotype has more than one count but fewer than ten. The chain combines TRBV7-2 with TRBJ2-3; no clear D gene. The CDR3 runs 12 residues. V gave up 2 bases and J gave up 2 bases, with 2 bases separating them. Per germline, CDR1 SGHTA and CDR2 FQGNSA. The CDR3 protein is CASSLYTDTQYF. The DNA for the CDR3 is TGTGCCAGCAGCTTATACACAGATACGCAGTATTTT.

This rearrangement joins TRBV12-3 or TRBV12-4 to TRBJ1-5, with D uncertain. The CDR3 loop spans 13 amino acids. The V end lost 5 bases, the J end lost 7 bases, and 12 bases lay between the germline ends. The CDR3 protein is CASSPPTRQPQHF. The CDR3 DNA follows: TGTGCCAGCAGTCCCCCCACGAGGCAGCCCCAGCATTTT.

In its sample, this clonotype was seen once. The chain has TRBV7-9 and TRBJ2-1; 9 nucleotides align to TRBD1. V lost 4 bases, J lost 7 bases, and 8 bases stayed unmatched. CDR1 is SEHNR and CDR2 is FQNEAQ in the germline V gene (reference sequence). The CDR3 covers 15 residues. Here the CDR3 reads CASSYRDRVGNEQFF. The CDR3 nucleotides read TGTGCCAGCAGCTACCGGGACAGGGTGGGAAATGAGCAGTTCTTC.

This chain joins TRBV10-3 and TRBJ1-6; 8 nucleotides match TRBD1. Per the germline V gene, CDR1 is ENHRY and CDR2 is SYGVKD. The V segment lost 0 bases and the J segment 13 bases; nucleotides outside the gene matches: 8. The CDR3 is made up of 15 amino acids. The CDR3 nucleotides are TGTGCCATCAGTGAGTCGCCACAGGGGGAAGGGCCCCTCCACTTT. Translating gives CAISESPQGEGPLHF.

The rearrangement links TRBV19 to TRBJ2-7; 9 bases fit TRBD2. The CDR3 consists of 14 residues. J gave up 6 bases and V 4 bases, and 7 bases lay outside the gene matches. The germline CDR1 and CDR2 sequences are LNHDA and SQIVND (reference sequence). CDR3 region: CASSKVAGVLEQYF. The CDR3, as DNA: TGTGCCAGTAGTAAGGTAGCGGGGGTTCTCGAGCAGTACTTC.

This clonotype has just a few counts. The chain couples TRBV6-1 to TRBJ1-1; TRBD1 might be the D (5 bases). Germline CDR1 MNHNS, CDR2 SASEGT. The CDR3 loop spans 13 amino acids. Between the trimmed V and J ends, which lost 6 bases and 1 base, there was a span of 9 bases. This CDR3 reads CASRRDRNTEAFF. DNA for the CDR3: TGTGCCAGCAGAAGAGACAGGAACACTGAAGCTTTCTTT.

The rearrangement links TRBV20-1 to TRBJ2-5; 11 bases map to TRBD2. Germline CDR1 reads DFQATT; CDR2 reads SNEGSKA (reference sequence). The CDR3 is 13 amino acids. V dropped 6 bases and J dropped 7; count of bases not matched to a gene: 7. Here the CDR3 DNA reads TGCAGTGCGCGACTAGCGGGGCTAGGGACCCAGTACTTC. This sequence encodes CSARLAGLGTQYF.

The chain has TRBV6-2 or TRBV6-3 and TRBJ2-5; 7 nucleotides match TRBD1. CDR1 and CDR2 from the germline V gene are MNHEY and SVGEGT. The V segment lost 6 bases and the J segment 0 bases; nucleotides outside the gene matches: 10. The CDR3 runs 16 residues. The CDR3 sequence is CASRNRGQQYQETQYF. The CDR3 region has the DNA TGTGCCAGCAGAAACCGGGGACAGCAATACCAAGAGACCCAGTACTTC.

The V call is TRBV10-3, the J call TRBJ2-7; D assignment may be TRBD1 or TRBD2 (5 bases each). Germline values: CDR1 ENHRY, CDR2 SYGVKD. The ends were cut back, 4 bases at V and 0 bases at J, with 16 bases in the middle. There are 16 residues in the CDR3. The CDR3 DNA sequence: TGTGCCATCAGTGGAGCCGGGACCAAAAGCTCCTACGAGCAGTACTTC. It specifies CAISGAGTKSSYEQYF.

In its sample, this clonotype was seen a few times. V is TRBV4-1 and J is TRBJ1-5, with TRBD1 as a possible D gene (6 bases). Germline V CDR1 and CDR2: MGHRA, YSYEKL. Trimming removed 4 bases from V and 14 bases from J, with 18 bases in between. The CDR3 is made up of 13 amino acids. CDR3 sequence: CASSRISGGGKHF. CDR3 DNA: TGCGCCAGCAGCCGGATTTCGGGGGGCGGAAAGCATTTT.

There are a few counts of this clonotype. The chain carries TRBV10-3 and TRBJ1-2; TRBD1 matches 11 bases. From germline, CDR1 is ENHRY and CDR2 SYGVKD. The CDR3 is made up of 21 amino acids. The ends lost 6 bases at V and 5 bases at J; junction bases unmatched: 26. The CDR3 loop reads CAIRGTGTGGDSSLPAYGYTF. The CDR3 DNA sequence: TGTGCCATCAGGGGGACCGGGACAGGGGGAGACTCCTCCCTGCCGGCATATGGCTACACCTTC.

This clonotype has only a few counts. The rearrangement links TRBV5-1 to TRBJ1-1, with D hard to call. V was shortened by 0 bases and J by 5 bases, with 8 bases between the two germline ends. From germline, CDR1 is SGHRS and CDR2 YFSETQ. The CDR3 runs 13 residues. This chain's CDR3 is CASSLDSGTEAFF. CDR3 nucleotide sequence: TGCGCCAGCAGCTTGGATTCCGGGACTGAAGCTTTCTTT. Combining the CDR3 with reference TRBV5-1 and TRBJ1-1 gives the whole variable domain KAGVTQTPRYLIKTRGQQVTLSCSPISGHRSVSWYQQTPGQGLQFLFEYFSETQRNKGNFPGRFSGRQFSNSRSEMNVSTLELGDSALYLCASSLDSGTEAFFGQGTRLTVV.

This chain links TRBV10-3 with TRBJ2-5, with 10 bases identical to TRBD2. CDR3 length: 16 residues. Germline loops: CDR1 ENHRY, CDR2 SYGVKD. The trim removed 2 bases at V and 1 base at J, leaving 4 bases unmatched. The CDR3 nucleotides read TGTGCCATCAGTGAGCCCAAGCGGGGGGGCCAAGAGACCCAGTACTTC. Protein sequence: CAISEPKRGGQETQYF.